A single sample gave rise to the 30 T cell receptor beta chains below, sequenced in a study of shared clonotypes between healthy human individuals. Naive CD8 populations comprised CD45RO-negative cells positively selected for CCR7, excluding terminally differentiated effector memory CD45RA+ cells. Assay used: immunoSEQ multiplex PCR; TCRdb lists only in-frame clones, some missing. This table has 2 million or so clones, about 95% appearing once. The sample consisted of naive CD8+ T cells sorted from blood. These receptor sequences come from a man aged 18 to 30 in good health.

The chain recombines TRBV13 with TRBJ1-3; 7 bases are shared with TRBD1. CDR3 size: 15 residues. Unmatched junction bases numbered 4, after V lost 5 bases and J lost 0 bases. CDR1 is PRHDT and CDR2 is FYEKMQ in the germline V gene (reference sequence). The DNA for the CDR3 is TGTGCCAGCAGCCGACAGGGATACTCTGGAAACACCATATATTTT. Residues: CASSRQGYSGNTIYF.

The chain carries TRBV2 and TRBJ1-3, with D hard to call. CDR1 SNHLY and CDR2 FYNNEI come from the germline V gene. The CDR3 sequence is 17 residues long. V was cut by 4 bases and J by 0 bases, with 16 bases left in between. The CDR3 is CASSGKGLLSSGNTIYF. CDR3 in DNA: TGTGCCAGCAGTGGGAAAGGACTGCTAAGCTCTGGAAACACCATATATTTT.

This clone was counted only a few times. The gene calls are TRBV4-3 and TRBJ1-1, with TRBD1 as a possible D gene (6 bases). There are 15 residues in the CDR3. Germline lookup yields CDR1 LGHNA and CDR2 YSLEER. Trimming took off 1 base at V and 1 base at J, with 10 bases between the two ends. DNA for the CDR3: TGCGCCAGCAGCCAAGTACAACAGGGGAACACTGAAGCTTTCTTT. Translating gives CASSQVQQGNTEAFF.

In its sample, this clone was seen once. This chain uses TRBV13 with TRBJ2-3, with 13 nucleotides matching TRBD2. The V segment lost 1 base and the J segment 2 bases; nucleotides outside the gene matches: 6. In germline, CDR1 is PRHDT, CDR2 FYEKMQ (reference sequence). This CDR3 is built from 18 residues. The chain's CDR3 is CASSLAGLAGRNTDTQYF. CDR3 sequence (DNA): TGTGCCAGCAGCTTAGCGGGACTAGCGGGGAGGAACACAGATACGCAGTATTTT.

The J gene is TRBJ2-7, the V gene TRBV5-6; D possibly corresponds to TRBD1 (5 bases). The germline V and J ends were trimmed by 4 bases and 5 bases, with 19 bases remaining between them. The germline gives CDR1 SGHDT, CDR2 YYEEEE. This CDR3 comprises 15 residues. CDR3 DNA: TGTGCCAGCAGCAACTATTTGCAGGGTAACCACGAGCAGTACTTC. Translated: CASSNYLQGNHEQYF.

V usage is TRBV5-6 and J usage is TRBJ2-7, with D possibly being TRBD1 (5 bases). Germline assignment: CDR1 SGHDT and CDR2 YYEEEE. This CDR3 region has 13 residues. The germline V and J ends were trimmed by 0 bases and 4 bases, with 8 bases remaining between them. The DNA for the CDR3 is TGTGCCAGCAGCTTGGAATCAGGGTACGAGCAGTACTTC. The encoded protein is CASSLESGYEQYF. Full variable domain (remainder filled in from reference TRBV5-6 and TRBJ2-7): DAGVTQSPTHLIKTRGQQVTLRCSPKSGHDTVSWYQQALGQGPQFIFQYYEEEERQRGNFPDRFSGHQFPNYSSELNVNALLLGDSALYLCASSLESGYEQYFGPGTRLTVT.

The gene calls are TRBV29-1 and TRBJ2-7, with 8 bases lining up with TRBD1. The CDR3 contains 12 residues. V lost 7 bases, J lost 7 bases, and 9 bases stayed unmatched. Germline CDR1 reads SQVTM; CDR2 reads ANQGSEA. The CDR3 loop is CSGLTGAGEQYF. The DNA of the CDR3 is TGCAGCGGACTGACAGGGGCTGGGGAGCAGTACTTC.

Only a few counts were recorded for this clone. The V gene is TRBV27, the J gene TRBJ2-7; TRBD1 matches at 10 bases. The CDR3 covers 15 residues. V was clipped by 4 bases and J by 3 bases; unmatched bases: 6. Germline CDR1 and CDR2: MNHEY and SMNVEV (reference sequence). CDR3: CASSYGGQGLYEQYF. CDR3 DNA: TGTGCCAGCAGTTACGGGGGACAGGGGCTCTACGAGCAGTACTTC.

The DNA for the CDR3 is TGTGCCGGACTGGGGGGCTCCTACAATGAGCAGTTCTTC. This encodes CAGLGGSYNEQFF. The chain links TRBV7-9 to TRBJ2-1, with TRBD2 as a possible D gene (6 bases). V was cut by 11 bases and J by 0 bases, with 11 bases left in between. The CDR3 loop spans 13 amino acids. Germline CDR1 SEHNR, CDR2 FQNEAQ (reference sequence).

The chain joins TRBV30 to TRBJ2-7; 9 bases match TRBD1. This CDR3 has 15 residues. The trim removed 2 bases at V and 3 bases at J, leaving 8 bases unmatched. Germline CDR1 reads GTSNPN; CDR2 reads SVGIG (reference sequence). The CDR3 DNA sequence: TGTGCCTGGAGTACCGCGGGACAGGGAATCTACGAGCAGTACTTC. Residues: CAWSTAGQGIYEQYF.

This clone was seen only once. The chain employs TRBV7-9 and TRBJ1-1; D is perhaps TRBD1 (5 bases). The germline V gene encodes CDR1 SEHNR and CDR2 FQNEAQ (reference sequence). This CDR3 comprises 14 residues. With 7 bases removed from V and 1 base from J, the gap between germline ends came to 13 bases. The CDR3 DNA reads TGTGCCAGCATTTGGACGGGGGGGAACACTGAAGCTTTCTTT. Its translation: CASIWTGGNTEAFF.

This sequence joins TRBV30 and TRBJ2-1, with a possible D match to TRBD1 (6 bases). V lost 0 bases and J lost 9, with 15 bases in between. Germline values: CDR1 GTSNPN, CDR2 SVGIG (reference sequence). CDR3 length equals 14 residues. CDR3 amino acids: CAWSVGAGHGEQFF. CDR3 coding DNA: TGTGCCTGGAGTGTGGGGGCAGGGCATGGTGAGCAGTTCTTC.

On this clone: Other DNA sequences of this sample code for an identical CDR3. V is TRBV5-4 and J is TRBJ2-7; possibly TRBD1 for D (5 bases). The CDR3 has 13 residues. Looked up from germline, CDR1 is SGHNT and CDR2 is YYREEE (reference sequence). The V end was cut by 2 bases, the J end by 3 bases, with 9 bases between. CDR3 loop: CASSFRESYEQYF. The CDR3 nucleotides read TGTGCCAGCAGCTTCAGGGAAAGCTACGAGCAGTACTTC.

This chain links TRBV29-1 with TRBJ1-1; 9 bases map to TRBD1. The CDR3 totals 15 residues. V was clipped by 6 bases and J by 0 bases; unmatched bases: 8. CDR1 is SQVTM, CDR2 ANQGSEA, per germline. As DNA, the CDR3 is TGCAGCGTCGCTGGGGACAGGGCCATGAACACTGAAGCTTTCTTT. This translates into CSVAGDRAMNTEAFF.

This clone showed up just once. J is TRBJ1-4 and V is TRBV9; 9 bases align to TRBD1. J gave up 4 bases and V 4 bases, and 8 bases lay outside the gene matches. Germline loops: CDR1 SGDLS, CDR2 YYNGEE. CDR3 length equals 16 residues. The CDR3 reads CASSPKQGAINEKLFF. The CDR3 region has the DNA TGTGCCAGCAGCCCCAAACAGGGGGCCATTAATGAAAAACTGTTTTTT. The whole variable domain, filled in from reference TRBV9 and TRBJ1-4, reads DSGVTQTPKHLITATGQRVTLRCSPRSGDLSVYWYQQSLDQGLQFLIQYYNGEERAKGNILERFSAQQFPDLHSELNLSSLELGDSALYFCASSPKQGAINEKLFFGSGTQLSVL.

The chain's CDR3 is CAWSPEGQPQHF. The CDR3 DNA sequence: TGTGCCTGGAGTCCAGAAGGACAGCCCCAGCATTTT. This chain joins TRBV30 and TRBJ1-5; the D is unclear. Per germline, CDR1 GTSNPN and CDR2 SVGIG (reference sequence). This CDR3 comprises 12 residues. The V and J ends lost 2 bases and 7 bases respectively, with 9 bases between them.

This clone was recorded a few times. V and J are TRBV27 and TRBJ1-6; no clear D. Between the trimmed V and J ends, which lost 0 bases and 7 bases, there was a span of 4 bases. Germline loops: CDR1 MNHEY, CDR2 SMNVEV (reference sequence). CDR3 length: 13 amino acids. Here the CDR3 DNA reads TGTGCCAGCAGTTTATCGGAGAATTCACCCCTCCACTTT. Its protein is CASSLSENSPLHF.

The chain uses TRBV5-5 and TRBJ2-2, with D hard to call. V was trimmed by 1 base and J by 4 bases, leaving 8 bases between them. Germline V lookup: CDR1 SGHKS, CDR2 YYEKEE (reference sequence). CDR3 size: 14 residues. The CDR3 spells CASSLMYGTGELFF. Written as DNA, the CDR3 is TGTGCCAGCAGCTTGATGTATGGCACCGGGGAGCTGTTTTTT.

This clone appeared a single time. The V call is TRBV7-9, the J call TRBJ2-1; 11 bases match TRBD2. V lost 5 bases, J lost 5 bases, and 5 bases stayed unmatched. Per the germline V gene, CDR1 is SEHNR and CDR2 is FQNEAQ (reference sequence). CDR3 size: 15 residues. Written as DNA, the CDR3 is TGTGCCAGCAGCGATAGCGGGAGGGCCGACAATGAGCAGTTCTTC. Translated: CASSDSGRADNEQFF.

The rearrangement joins TRBV7-9 to TRBJ1-1; D is undetermined. CDR1 SEHNR and CDR2 FQNEAQ come from the germline V gene (reference sequence). V lost 5 bases to trimming and J lost 8 bases, with 21 bases between them. This CDR3 has 15 amino acids. This chain's CDR3 is CASSNWEGPVSEAFF. The CDR3 nucleotides read TGTGCCAGCAGCAATTGGGAGGGCCCCGTCAGCGAAGCTTTCTTT.

The chain uses TRBV27 and TRBJ2-7, with 9 bases matching TRBD1. The CDR3 length is 14 residues. CDR1 and CDR2 from the germline V gene are MNHEY and SMNVEV (reference sequence). J was trimmed by 7 bases and V by 6 bases; bases with no gene match: 10. Here the CDR3 reads CASRKGQGLGEQYF. The CDR3, as DNA: TGTGCCAGCAGGAAAGGACAGGGGCTGGGTGAGCAGTACTTC.

For this clone: Other DNA sequences in the same sample also yield this CDR3. The CDR3 DNA is TGTGCCAGCAGCGTAGTGGGGAGCCCCCAAGAGACCCAGTACTTC. Residues: CASSVVGSPQETQYF. The rearrangement links TRBV9 to TRBJ2-5; the D gene is possibly TRBD2 (5 bases). The CDR3 spans 15 residues. V lost 0 bases and J 1 base, leaving 10 bases between the germline ends. Germline V gene lookup returns CDR1 SGDLS and CDR2 YYNGEE. The whole variable domain, remainder taken from reference TRBV9 and TRBJ2-5, is DSGVTQTPKHLITATGQRVTLRCSPRSGDLSVYWYQQSLDQGLQFLIQYYNGEERAKGNILERFSAQQFPDLHSELNLSSLELGDSALYFCASSVVGSPQETQYFGPGTRLLVL.

The chain is built from TRBV9 and TRBJ2-3; 8 bases are a match to TRBD2. In germline, CDR1 is SGDLS, CDR2 YYNGEE. With 3 bases clipped from V and 6 bases from J, the junction kept 6 bases outside the gene matches. This CDR3 is built from 14 residues. CDR3 loop: CASSAAGGPDTQYF. In nucleotides, the CDR3 is TGTGCCAGCAGCGCTGCGGGGGGCCCGGATACGCAGTATTTT.

The V and J genes are TRBV7-9 and TRBJ2-1; the D gene is possibly TRBD1 (6 bases). Looked up from germline, CDR1 is SEHNR and CDR2 is FQNEAQ (reference sequence). The V end lost 3 bases, the J end lost 8 bases, and 17 bases lay between the germline ends. The CDR3 has 15 amino acids. The DNA for the CDR3 is TGTGCCAGCAGCTTTCCACAGGGTATTATCCATGAGCAGTTCTTC. Translating it yields CASSFPQGIIHEQFF.

The rearrangement links TRBV30 to TRBJ1-5; D is uncertain. V shed 2 bases and J shed 0 bases, with 11 bases lying between them. CDR1 is GTSNPN and CDR2 is SVGIG in the germline V gene (reference sequence). This CDR3 has 15 residues. This chain's CDR3 is CAWSYPADSNQPQHF. The CDR3 DNA reads as TGTGCCTGGAGTTATCCGGCAGATAGCAATCAGCCCCAGCATTTT.

This rearrangement joins TRBV18 to TRBJ2-7, with TRBD2 matching 13 bases. The CDR3 loop spans 14 amino acids. The J segment lost 4 bases and the V segment lost 3 bases, leaving 0 bases of the junction unmatched. Germline assignment: CDR1 KGHSH and CDR2 LQKENI. The CDR3: CASSPTSGRYEQYF. The CDR3, as DNA: TGTGCCAGCTCACCGACTAGCGGGAGGTACGAGCAGTACTTC. Combining the CDR3 with reference TRBV18 and TRBJ2-7 gives the whole variable domain NAGVMQNPRHLVRRRGQEARLRCSPMKGHSHVYWYRQLPEEGLKFMVYLQKENIIDESGMPKERFSAEFPKEGPSILRIQQVVRGDSAAYFCASSPTSGRYEQYFGPGTRLTVT.

The chain joins TRBV11-2 to TRBJ2-1; D perhaps matches TRBD1 (6 bases). CDR3 size: 15 residues. Germline CDR1 SGHAT, CDR2 FQNNGV. V lost 7 bases to trimming and J lost 5 bases, with 18 bases between them. CDR3 sequence (DNA): TGTGCCAGCAAATCCGGGACATTCGGGCACAATGAGCAGTTCTTC. Translation gives CASKSGTFGHNEQFF. Complete variable domain (other parts from reference TRBV11-2 and TRBJ2-1): EAGVAQSPRYKIIEKRQSVAFWCNPISGHATLYWYQQILGQGPKLLIQFQNNGVVDDSQLPKDRFSAERLKGVDSTLKIQPAKLEDSAVYLCASKSGTFGHNEQFFGPGTRLTVL.

The chain links TRBV4-3 to TRBJ2-7; TRBD2 matches 7 bases. V shed 1 base, J shed 0 bases, and the junction held 9 bases outside the gene matches. CDR1 and CDR2 from the germline V gene are LGHNA and YSLEER. This CDR3 comprises 17 residues. The CDR3 DNA is TGCGCCAGCAGCCAAGCGGGTGGGGACTACTACTCCTACGAGCAGTACTTC. It encodes CASSQAGGDYYSYEQYF.

The V call is TRBV19, the J call TRBJ1-1; D gene ambiguous. CDR1 is LNHDA, CDR2 SQIVND, per germline (reference sequence). Trimming took off 3 bases at V and 3 bases at J, with 8 bases between the two ends. This CDR3 region has 13 residues. The CDR3 coding sequence is TGTGCCAGTAGTATCGGGGATCACACTGAAGCTTTCTTT. Translating gives CASSIGDHTEAFF.

Written as DNA, the CDR3 is TGTGCCAGCGCACAGGTTGGCGAAAACATTCAGTACTTC. Its translation is CASAQVGENIQYF. The chain is built from TRBV5-6 and TRBJ2-4; D is perhaps TRBD1 (5 bases). V lost 7 bases, J lost 5 bases, and 13 bases lay in between. Germline lookup yields CDR1 SGHDT and CDR2 YYEEEE. The CDR3 extends over 13 amino acids.